This T cell receptor (beta chain) is from a study of type 1 and type 2 diabetes patients. Background on the study: Across the study, 15 million to 20 million paired-end reads were produced.

For this clonotype: Its specificity is unknown.

The CDR3 has 12 residues. Germline CDR1 is SNHLY and CDR2 is FYNNEI. Trimming removed 8 bases at V and 4 bases at J, with 11 bases between. Diabetic patients met standard criteria for type 1 or type 2 diabetes. Donors had no other autoimmune disease or infection in four weeks. Broader study findings: Both CD4+ and CD8+ type 2 diabetes repertoires showed significantly higher diversity than type 1.

PCR was run on genomic DNA. The TCR beta CDR3 region was amplified using 30 forward and 13 reverse primers. TCRdb re-analysed the multiplex PCR reads in MiXCR, keeping a single row per CDR3 protein. The sample has about 290,000 distinct CDR3 sequences, 45% to 60% seen once. The sample taken for sequencing was peripheral blood mononuclear cells (PBMCs). This rearrangement joins TRBV2 to TRBJ1-2; D remains ambiguous. This receptor was obtained from a man between 18 and 29 years old with type 2 diabetes. The CDR3 reads CASQDISYGYTF. The CDR3 nucleotides are TGTGCCAGCCAAGATATTAGCTATGGCTACACCTTC.